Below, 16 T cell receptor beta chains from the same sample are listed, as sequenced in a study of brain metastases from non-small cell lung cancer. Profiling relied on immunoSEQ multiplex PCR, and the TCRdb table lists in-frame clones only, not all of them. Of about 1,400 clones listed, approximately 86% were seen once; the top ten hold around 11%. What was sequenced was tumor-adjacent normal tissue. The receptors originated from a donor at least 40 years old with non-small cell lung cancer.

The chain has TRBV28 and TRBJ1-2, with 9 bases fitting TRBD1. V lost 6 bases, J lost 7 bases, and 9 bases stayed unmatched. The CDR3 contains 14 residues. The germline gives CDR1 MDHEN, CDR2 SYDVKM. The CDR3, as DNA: TGTGCCAGCAGATCAAGGGACAGGGATAGTGGCTACACCTTC. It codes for CASRSRDRDSGYTF.

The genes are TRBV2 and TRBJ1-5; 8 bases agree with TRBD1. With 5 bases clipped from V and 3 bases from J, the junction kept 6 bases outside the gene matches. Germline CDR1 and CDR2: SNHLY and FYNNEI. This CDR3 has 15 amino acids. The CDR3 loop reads CASSNDRGFNQPQHF. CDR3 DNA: TGTGCCAGCAGTAATGACAGGGGTTTCAATCAGCCCCAGCATTTT.

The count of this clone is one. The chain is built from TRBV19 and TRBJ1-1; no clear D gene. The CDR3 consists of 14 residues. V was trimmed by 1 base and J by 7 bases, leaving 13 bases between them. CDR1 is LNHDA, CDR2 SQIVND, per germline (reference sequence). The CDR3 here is CASSIAYDHIEAFF. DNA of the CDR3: TGTGCCAGTAGTATAGCCTACGACCATATTGAAGCTTTCTTT.

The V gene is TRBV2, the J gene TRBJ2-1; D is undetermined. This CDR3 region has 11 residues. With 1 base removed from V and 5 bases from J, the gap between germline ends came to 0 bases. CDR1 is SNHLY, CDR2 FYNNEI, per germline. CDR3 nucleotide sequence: TGTGCCAGCAGTGAAGACAATGAGCAGTTCTTC. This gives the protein CASSEDNEQFF.

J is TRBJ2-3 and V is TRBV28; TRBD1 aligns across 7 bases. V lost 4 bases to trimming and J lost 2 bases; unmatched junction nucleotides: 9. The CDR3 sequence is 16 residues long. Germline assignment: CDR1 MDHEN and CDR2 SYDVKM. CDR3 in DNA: TGTGCCAGCAGTTCCCCACGGACAGGAGTCACAGATACGCAGTATTTT. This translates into CASSSPRTGVTDTQYF.

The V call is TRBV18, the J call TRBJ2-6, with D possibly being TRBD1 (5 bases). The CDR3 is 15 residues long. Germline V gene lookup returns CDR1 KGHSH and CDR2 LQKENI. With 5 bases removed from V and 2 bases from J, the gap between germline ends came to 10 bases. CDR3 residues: CASSSRAPGANVLTF. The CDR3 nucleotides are TGTGCCAGCTCATCCAGGGCCCCTGGGGCCAACGTCCTGACTTTC.

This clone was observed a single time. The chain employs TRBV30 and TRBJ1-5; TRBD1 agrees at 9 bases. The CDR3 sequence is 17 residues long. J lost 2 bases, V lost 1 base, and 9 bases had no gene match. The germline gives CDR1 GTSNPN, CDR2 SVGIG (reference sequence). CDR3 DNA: TGTGCCTGGAGTGCCCGGACAGGGGTAATGGGCAATCAGCCCCAGCATTTT. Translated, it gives CAWSARTGVMGNQPQHF.

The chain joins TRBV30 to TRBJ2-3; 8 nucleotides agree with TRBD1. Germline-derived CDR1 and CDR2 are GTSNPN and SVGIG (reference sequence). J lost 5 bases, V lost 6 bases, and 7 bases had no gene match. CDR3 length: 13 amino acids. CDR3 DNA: TGTGCCTGCACAGGGGGTGTTAGAGATACGCAGTATTTT. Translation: CACTGGVRDTQYF.

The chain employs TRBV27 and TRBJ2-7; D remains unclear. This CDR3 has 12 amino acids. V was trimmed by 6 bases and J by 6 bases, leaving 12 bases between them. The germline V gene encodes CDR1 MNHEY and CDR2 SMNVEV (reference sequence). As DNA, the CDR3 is TGTGCCAGCAGCCCCCTAAGTGGCGAGCAGTACTTC. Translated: CASSPLSGEQYF.

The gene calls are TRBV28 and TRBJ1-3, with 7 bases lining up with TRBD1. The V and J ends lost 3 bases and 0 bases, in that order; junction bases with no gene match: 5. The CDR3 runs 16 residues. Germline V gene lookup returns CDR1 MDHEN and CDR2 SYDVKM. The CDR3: CASSFWDSHSGNTIYF. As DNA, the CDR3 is TGTGCCAGCAGTTTTTGGGACAGTCACTCTGGAAACACCATATATTTT.

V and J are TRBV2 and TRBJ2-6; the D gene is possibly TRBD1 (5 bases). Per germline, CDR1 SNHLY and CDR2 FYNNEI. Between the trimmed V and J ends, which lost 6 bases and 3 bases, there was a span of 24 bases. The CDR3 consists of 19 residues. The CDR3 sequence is CASRSVTASTPFGANVLTF. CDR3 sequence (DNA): TGTGCCAGCAGAAGCGTGACAGCCTCCACTCCCTTTGGGGCCAACGTCCTGACTTTC. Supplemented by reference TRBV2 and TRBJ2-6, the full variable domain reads EPEVTQTPSHQVTQMGQEVILRCVPISNHLYFYWYRQILGQKVEFLVSFYNNEISEKSEIFDDQFSVERPDGSNFTLKIRSTKLEDSAMYFCASRSVTASTPFGANVLTFGAGSRLTVL.

The chain's CDR3 is CASSTMGSYEQYF. DNA for the CDR3: TGCGCCAGCAGTACGATGGGGTCCTACGAGCAGTACTTC. The V and J genes are TRBV10-2 and TRBJ2-7; D not certain. The germline V gene encodes CDR1 WSHSY and CDR2 SAAADI. V was clipped by 5 bases and J by 1 base, with 9 bases between them. The CDR3 is 13 residues long.

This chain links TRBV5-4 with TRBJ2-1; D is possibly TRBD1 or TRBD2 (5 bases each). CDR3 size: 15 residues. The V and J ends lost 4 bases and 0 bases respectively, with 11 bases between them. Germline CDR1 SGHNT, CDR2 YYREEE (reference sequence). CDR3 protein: CASSLGTSSYNEQFF. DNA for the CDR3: TGTGCCAGCAGCCTGGGGACGTCCTCCTACAATGAGCAGTTCTTC.

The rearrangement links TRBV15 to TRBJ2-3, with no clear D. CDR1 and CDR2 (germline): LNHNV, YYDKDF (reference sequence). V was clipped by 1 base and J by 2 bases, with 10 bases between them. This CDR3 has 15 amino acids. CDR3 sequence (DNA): TGTGCCACCAGCAGAGTACTGCCAGACACAGATACGCAGTATTTT. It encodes CATSRVLPDTDTQYF.

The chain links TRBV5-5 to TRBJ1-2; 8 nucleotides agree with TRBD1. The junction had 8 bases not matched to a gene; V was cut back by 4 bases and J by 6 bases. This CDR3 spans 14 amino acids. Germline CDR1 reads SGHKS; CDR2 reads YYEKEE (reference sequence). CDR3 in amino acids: CASSILTGAHGYTF. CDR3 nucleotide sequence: TGTGCCAGCAGCATATTGACAGGGGCGCATGGCTACACCTTC.

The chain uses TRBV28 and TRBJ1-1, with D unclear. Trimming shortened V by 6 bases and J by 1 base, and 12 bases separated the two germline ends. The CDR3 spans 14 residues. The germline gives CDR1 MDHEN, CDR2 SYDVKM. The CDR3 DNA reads TGTGCCAGCAGCCCGGTCGGGGAGAACACTGAAGCTTTCTTT. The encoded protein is CASSPVGENTEAFF.